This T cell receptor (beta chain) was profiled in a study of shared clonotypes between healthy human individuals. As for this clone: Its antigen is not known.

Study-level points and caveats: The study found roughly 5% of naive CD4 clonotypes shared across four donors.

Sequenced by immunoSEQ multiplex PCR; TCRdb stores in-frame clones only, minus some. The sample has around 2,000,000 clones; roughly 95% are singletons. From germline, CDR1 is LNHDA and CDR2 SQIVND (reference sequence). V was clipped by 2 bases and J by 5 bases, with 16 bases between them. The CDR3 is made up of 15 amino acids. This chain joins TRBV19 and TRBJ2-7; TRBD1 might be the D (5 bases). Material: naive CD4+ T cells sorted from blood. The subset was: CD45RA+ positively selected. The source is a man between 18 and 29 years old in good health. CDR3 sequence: CASSIRRAGFNEQYF. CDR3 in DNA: TGTGCCAGTAGTATACGAAGGGCAGGGTTCAACGAGCAGTACTTC.